A single sample is the source of the 18 T cell receptor beta chains below, sequenced in a study of blood T cells in healthy people across ages. PCR was performed a second time for about 7 to 12 cycles using a sample-barcoded 5' primer and a J-beta primer mix. TCRdb itself ran the 5' RACE reads through MiXCR, one entry per CDR3 protein. The sample shows roughly 800,000 distinct CDR3 sequences, over 45% of them seen only once. Sequenced material: blood. The receptor set was obtained from a man younger than 45 in good health.

The chain has TRBV5-1 and TRBJ1-6; 7 bases fit TRBD1. V lost 2 bases and J lost 6; bases outside the gene matches: 8. This CDR3 has 16 amino acids. Per the germline V gene, CDR1 is SGHRS and CDR2 is YFSETQ. CDR3 loop: CASSLGPWDSNSPLHF. The CDR3 DNA sequence: TGCGCCAGCAGCTTAGGGCCGTGGGACAGTAATTCACCCCTCCACTTT.

This clonotype turned up a few times. The J gene is TRBJ2-1, the V gene TRBV20-1; 14 bases are a match to TRBD2. Germline V gene lookup returns CDR1 DFQATT and CDR2 SNEGSKA (reference sequence). This CDR3 has 12 residues. The CDR3 region has the DNA TGCAGAGCCGGGACTAGCGGGAGTGAGCAGTTCTTC. This gives the protein CRAGTSGSEQFF.

The chain recombines TRBV30 with TRBJ1-2; no clear D. V lost 5 bases to trimming and J lost 2 bases, with 9 bases between them. This CDR3 spans 12 amino acids. The germline gives CDR1 GTSNPN, CDR2 SVGIG (reference sequence). CDR3 residues: CAWGPANYGYTF. CDR3 nucleotide sequence: TGTGCCTGGGGCCCCGCAAACTATGGCTACACCTTC. Full variable domain (remainder filled in from reference TRBV30 and TRBJ1-2): SQTIHQWPATLVQPVGSPLSLECTVEGTSNPNLYWYRQAAGRGLQLLFYSVGIGQISSEVPQNLSASRPQDRQFILSSKKLLLSDSGFYLCAWGPANYGYTFGSGTRLTVV.

The rearrangement uses TRBV18 and TRBJ1-5; D ambiguous. Germline CDR1 and CDR2: KGHSH and LQKENI. The V end was cut by 3 bases, the J end by 5 bases, with 11 bases between. The CDR3 consists of 14 residues. The CDR3, as DNA: TGTGCCAGCTCACCCAGGTTGGTGGATCAGCCCCAGCATTTT. This sequence encodes CASSPRLVDQPQHF. The full variable domain, its missing parts supplied by reference TRBV18 and TRBJ1-5, is NAGVMQNPRHLVRRRGQEARLRCSPMKGHSHVYWYRQLPEEGLKFMVYLQKENIIDESGMPKERFSAEFPKEGPSILRIQQVVRGDSAAYFCASSPRLVDQPQHFGDGTRLSIL.

This clonotype was picked up a small number of times. The gene calls are TRBV5-5 and TRBJ2-6, with TRBD2 as a possible D gene (5 bases). CDR3 length equals 18 residues. The germline V gene has CDR1 SGHKS and CDR2 YYEKEE (reference sequence). Trimming stripped 0 bases from V and 0 bases from J, with 13 bases between. CDR3 residues: CASSLGLTLSSGANVLTF. As DNA, the CDR3 is TGTGCCAGCAGCTTGGGACTAACATTAAGCTCTGGGGCCAACGTCCTGACTTTC.

V and J are TRBV29-1 and TRBJ2-2; D remains unclear. CDR1 SQVTM and CDR2 ANQGSEA come from the germline V gene. The CDR3 extends over 12 amino acids. Trimming removed 7 bases from V and 3 bases from J, with 9 bases in between. The CDR3 DNA reads as TGCAGCGCTTATCGGGACACCGGGGAGCTGTTTTTT. Translating it yields CSAYRDTGELFF.

This chain uses TRBV11-2 with TRBJ2-1, with 8 bases lining up with TRBD1. The CDR3 runs to 14 residues. Germline V gene sequence: CDR1 SGHAT, CDR2 FQNNGV. The V segment lost 3 bases and the J segment 6 bases; nucleotides outside the gene matches: 4. The CDR3 bases are TGTGCCAGCAGCTTGGGGACAGGCATCAATGAGCAGTTCTTC. This gives the protein CASSLGTGINEQFF.

This clonotype has just a few counts. The V call is TRBV13, the J call TRBJ2-1, with D unclear. V was pared by 2 bases and J by 0 bases, with 8 bases between. CDR3 length equals 15 residues. CDR1 is PRHDT, CDR2 FYEKMQ, per germline (reference sequence). Here the CDR3 reads CASSLRLISYNEQFF. CDR3 DNA: TGTGCCAGCAGCTTACGGCTGATCTCCTACAATGAGCAGTTCTTC. The complete variable domain, with remaining parts taken from reference TRBV13 and TRBJ2-1, reads AAGVIQSPRHLIKEKRETATLKCYPIPRHDTVYWYQQGPGQDPQFLISFYEKMQSDKGSIPDRFSAQQFSDYHSELNMSSLELGDSALYFCASSLRLISYNEQFFGPGTRLTVL.

The chain employs TRBV29-1 and TRBJ2-5, with TRBD2 as a possible D gene (5 bases). There are 12 residues in the CDR3. V was trimmed by 6 bases and J by 4 bases, leaving 12 bases between them. Germline V CDR1 and CDR2: SQVTM, ANQGSEA. CDR3 loop: CSVRTGLETQYF. CDR3 DNA sequence: TGCAGCGTGCGGACGGGATTAGAGACCCAGTACTTC.

The rearrangement uses TRBV20-1 and TRBJ1-2; the D is unclear. This CDR3 has 13 residues. The germline gives CDR1 DFQATT, CDR2 SNEGSKA (reference sequence). The ends were cut back, 0 bases at V and 4 bases at J, with 9 bases in the middle. CDR3 region: CSARDGRIYGYTF. The CDR3 DNA is TGCAGTGCTAGAGATGGACGGATCTATGGCTACACCTTC.

V is TRBV29-1 and J is TRBJ1-1; D uncertain. V gave up 8 bases and J gave up 1 base, with 17 bases separating them. The CDR3 has 14 amino acids. Germline V gene sequence: CDR1 SQVTM, CDR2 ANQGSEA. The CDR3 protein is CSTLVRRTNTEAFF. The CDR3 nucleotides are TGCAGCACCCTCGTAAGAAGGACGAACACTGAAGCTTTCTTT.

This chain links TRBV12-3 or TRBV12-4 with TRBJ2-3; no clear D gene. The CDR3 spans 14 residues. The V and J ends lost 8 bases and 6 bases respectively, with 18 bases between them. This chain's CDR3 is CASLRQSFLDTQYF. CDR3 bases: TGTGCCAGCCTTAGGCAGTCCTTTCTGGATACGCAGTATTTT.

V is TRBV5-1 and J is TRBJ2-1, with TRBD1 matching over 8 bases. The length of the CDR3 is 15 residues. V lost 5 bases to trimming and J lost 6 bases; unmatched junction nucleotides: 10. CDR1 is SGHRS and CDR2 is YFSETQ in the germline V gene. In DNA, the CDR3 is TGCGCCAGCAGGGAGACCGGGACAGGCATCAATGAGCAGTTCTTC. Translation: CASRETGTGINEQFF.

This clonotype was detected only a few times. V is TRBV29-1 and J is TRBJ2-5, with D tentatively TRBD2 (6 bases). V was pared by 6 bases and J by 2 bases, with 10 bases between. Looked up from germline, CDR1 is SQVTM and CDR2 is ANQGSEA. This CDR3 spans 12 amino acids. CDR3 region: CSVRAGQETQYF. The CDR3 DNA reads TGCAGCGTCAGGGCGGGGCAAGAGACCCAGTACTTC. Variable domain in full (rest from reference TRBV29-1 and TRBJ2-5): SAVISQKPSRDICQRGTSLTIQCQVDSQVTMMFWYRQQPGQSLTLIATANQGSEATYESGFVIDKFPISRPNLTFSTLTVSNMSPEDSSIYLCSVRAGQETQYFGPGTRLLVL.

The genes are TRBV5-5 and TRBJ1-2; D ambiguous. Germline V gene sequence: CDR1 SGHKS, CDR2 YYEKEE (reference sequence). The ends were cut back, 0 bases at V and 6 bases at J, with 15 bases in the middle. The CDR3 extends over 15 amino acids. The CDR3: CASSLVGVREDGYTF. The CDR3 bases are TGTGCCAGCAGCTTGGTTGGGGTAAGGGAGGATGGCTACACCTTC.

The chain couples TRBV14 to TRBJ2-3; 7 bases are shared with TRBD1. V lost 0 bases and J lost 2; bases outside the gene matches: 8. From germline, CDR1 is SGHDN and CDR2 FVKESK. This CDR3 is 17 amino acids long. CDR3 nucleotides: TGTGCCAGCAGCCAAGATTGGGCCACAGGGGTCACAGATACGCAGTATTTT. Translated, it gives CASSQDWATGVTDTQYF.

This CDR3 is CASRIREDRTDTQYF. The CDR3 DNA is TGCGCCAGCAGAATCCGGGAGGACCGCACAGATACGCAGTATTTT. The J gene is TRBJ2-3, the V gene TRBV4-3, with 7 nucleotides matching TRBD2. This CDR3 is built from 15 residues. Germline assignment: CDR1 LGHNA and CDR2 YSLEER. Unmatched junction bases numbered 7, after V lost 6 bases and J lost 1 base.

This rearrangement joins TRBV6-2 or TRBV6-3 to TRBJ2-1, with D perhaps TRBD2 (5 bases). Germline CDR1 is MNHEY and CDR2 is SVGEGT. V gave up 0 bases and J gave up 7 bases, with 10 bases separating them. The CDR3 sequence is 14 residues long. CDR3 amino acids: CASSYSAEPNEQFF. Written as DNA, the CDR3 is TGTGCCAGCAGTTACTCAGCGGAGCCTAATGAGCAGTTCTTC.